This T cell receptor beta chain was documented in a study of blood T cells in healthy people across ages. The ends were cut back, 6 bases at V and 10 bases at J, with 10 bases in the middle. The CDR3 spans 12 residues. Primed by a sample-barcoded 5' primer and a J-beta primer mix, a second PCR proceeded for about 7 to 11 cycles. Individual samples furnished no less than 3 million CDR3-containing paired-end reads apiece. TCRdb recomputed calls from the 5' RACE reads with MiXCR, one row per CDR3 protein. Of 1.6 million or so distinct CDR3 sequences listed, about 35% were seen once; the top ten hold about 11%. Each individual donor underwent a draw of approximately 9.8 milliliters of peripheral blood. The sample holds many counts of this clonotype. Its antigen is undetermined. Study results and caveats: Significant beta diversity loss was already apparent by age approximately 38, declining roughly linearly.

The sequence was obtained from a woman aged 25 to 39 in good health. Sequencing was done on a sample of blood. The genes are TRBV12-3 or TRBV12-4 and TRBJ1-6, with a tentative D call TRBD1 (5 bases). CDR3 in amino acids: CASRAEGSPLHF. The CDR3, as DNA: TGTGCCAGCAGGGCGGAGGGGTCACCCCTCCACTTT.